A selection of T cell receptor beta chains follows, all from one sample in a study of cytomegalovirus exposure and HLA in healthy donors. Clones were sequenced by immunoSEQ multiplex PCR, and TCRdb holds only the in-frame ones, with some missing. The data show around 150,000 clones, approximately 71% seen once. What was sequenced was PBMCs. The origin of the receptors is a man younger than 35 in good health and CMV-seropositive. Each CDR3 is given without its conserved first and last residue.

V	J	CDR3
TRBV11-3	TRBJ2-5	ASSSRTGAQETQY
TRBV29-1	.	SAEGGGTDEQY
TRBV5-1	TRBJ1-1	ASSSGQLDTEAF
TRBV5-6	TRBJ2-7	ASSPAVTRGEQY
TRBV27	TRBJ2-2	ASSLWVAGGPGNTGELF
TRBV4-1	TRBJ1-1	ASSQRQMNTEAF
TRBV11-3	TRBJ2-3	ASSSGGLRGDTQY
TRBV5-1	TRBJ2-7	APVEQY
TRBV27	TRBJ2-6	ASSHSHGANVLT
TRBV30	TRBJ1-2	AWSVPGTGGGYGYT
TRBV7-8	TRBJ2-7	ASSDLRQSYEQY
TRBV5-5	TRBJ1-4	ASSLLANEKLF
TRBV27	TRBJ1-1	ASSHLSSEGTEAF
TRBV7-6	TRBJ2-1	ASSSHSYNEQF
TRBV11-2	TRBJ1-3	ASSLGPRDSGNTIY
TRBV5-1	TRBJ2-7	ASSISGTYYEQY
TRBV10-3	TRBJ1-1	AISEQGFLAF
TRBV2	TRBJ1-2	ASAATYGYT
TRBV6-5	TRBJ2-7	ASRPQGSYEQY
TRBV7-3	TRBJ2-3	ASSLNSGGTPDTQY
TRBV11-2	TRBJ2-3	ASSLGRGGDTQY
TRBV5-1	TRBJ2-3	ASSLGGHSTDTQY
TRBV19	TRBJ2-5	ATSPRDPPQQY
TRBV27	TRBJ2-1	ASRQDRVSDEQF
TRBV5-4	.	ASSSSGSPYEQY